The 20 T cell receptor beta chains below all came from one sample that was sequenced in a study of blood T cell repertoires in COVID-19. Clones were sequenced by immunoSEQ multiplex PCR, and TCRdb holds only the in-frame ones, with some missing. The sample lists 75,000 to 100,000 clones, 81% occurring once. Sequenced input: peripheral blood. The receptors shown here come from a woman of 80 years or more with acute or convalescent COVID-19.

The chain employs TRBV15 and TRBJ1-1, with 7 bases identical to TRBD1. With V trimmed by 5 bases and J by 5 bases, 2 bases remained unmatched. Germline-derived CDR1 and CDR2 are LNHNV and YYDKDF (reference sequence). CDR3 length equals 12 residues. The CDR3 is CATSGTVTEAFF. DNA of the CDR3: TGTGCCACCAGCGGGACAGTAACTGAAGCTTTCTTT.

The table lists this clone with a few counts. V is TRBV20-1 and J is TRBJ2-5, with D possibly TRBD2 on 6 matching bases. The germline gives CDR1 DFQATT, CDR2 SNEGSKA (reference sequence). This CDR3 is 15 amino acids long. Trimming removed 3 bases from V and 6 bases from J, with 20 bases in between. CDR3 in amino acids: CSASGSGLSGQTQYF. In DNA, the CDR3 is TGCAGTGCTAGTGGTTCGGGACTCTCCGGGCAGACCCAGTACTTC.

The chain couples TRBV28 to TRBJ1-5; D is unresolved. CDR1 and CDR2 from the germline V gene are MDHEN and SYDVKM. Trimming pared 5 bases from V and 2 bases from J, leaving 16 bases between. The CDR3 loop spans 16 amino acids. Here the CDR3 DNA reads TGTGCCAGCAGTCGTCCTGGGTTTGAGGGCAATCAGCCCCAGCATTTT. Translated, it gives CASSRPGFEGNQPQHF.

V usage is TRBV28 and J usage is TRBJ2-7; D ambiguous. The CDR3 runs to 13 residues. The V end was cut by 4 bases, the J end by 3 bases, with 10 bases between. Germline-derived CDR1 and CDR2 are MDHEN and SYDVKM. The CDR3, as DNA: TGTGCCAGCAGTTCTCGACAAAACTACGAGCAGTACGTC. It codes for CASSSRQNYEQYV.

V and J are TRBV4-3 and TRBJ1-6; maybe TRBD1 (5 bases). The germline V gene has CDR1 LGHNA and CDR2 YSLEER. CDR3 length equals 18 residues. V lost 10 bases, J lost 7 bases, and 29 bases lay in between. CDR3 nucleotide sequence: TGCGCCACCTCGCGGTTCCCCGGTACCCGGACAAGGAATTCACCCCTCCACTTT. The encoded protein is CATSRFPGTRTRNSPLHF.

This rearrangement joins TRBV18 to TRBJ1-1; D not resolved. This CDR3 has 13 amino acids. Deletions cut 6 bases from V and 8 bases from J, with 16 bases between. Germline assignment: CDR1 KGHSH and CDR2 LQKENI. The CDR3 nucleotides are TGTGCCAGCTCCACCCGGGAAGACGACGAAGCTTTCTTT. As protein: CASSTREDDEAFF.

The CDR3 DNA is TGCGCCAGCAGCCACCTAGCGATAGCCGATGAGCAGTTCTTC. This translates into CASSHLAIADEQFF. The rearrangement uses TRBV4-3 and TRBJ2-1; weak D call: TRBD2 (6 bases). Trimming pared 3 bases from V and 8 bases from J, leaving 14 bases between. The CDR3 runs 14 residues. The germline V gene encodes CDR1 LGHNA and CDR2 YSLEER.

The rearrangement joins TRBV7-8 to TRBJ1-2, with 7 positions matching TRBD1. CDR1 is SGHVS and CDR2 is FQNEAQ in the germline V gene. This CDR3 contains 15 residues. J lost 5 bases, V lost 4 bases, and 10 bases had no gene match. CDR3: CASSSRDRSGYGYTF. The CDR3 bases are TGTGCCAGCAGCTCTCGGGACAGATCGGGATATGGCTACACCTTC.

DNA of the CDR3: TGTGCCAGCAGTTTATACAGGTCTGGCTACACCTTC. Its protein is CASSLYRSGYTF. The genes are TRBV28 and TRBJ1-2; a weak D match, TRBD1 (5 bases). Germline assignment: CDR1 MDHEN and CDR2 SYDVKM. V was cut by 1 base and J by 7 bases, with 7 bases left in between. The CDR3 runs to 12 residues.

Written as DNA, the CDR3 is TGCAGTGCTAGTTCACAGTCCTTCTACAATGAGCAGTTCTTC. Its protein is CSASSQSFYNEQFF. The chain combines TRBV20-1 with TRBJ2-1; D remains ambiguous. Trimming removed 3 bases at V and 3 bases at J, with 12 bases between. From germline, CDR1 is DFQATT and CDR2 SNEGSKA (reference sequence). The CDR3 extends over 14 amino acids.

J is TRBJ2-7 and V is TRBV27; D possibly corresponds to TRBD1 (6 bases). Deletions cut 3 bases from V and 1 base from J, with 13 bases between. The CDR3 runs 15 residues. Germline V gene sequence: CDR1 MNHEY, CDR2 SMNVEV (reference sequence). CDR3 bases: TGTGCCAGCAGTTTGTTACCAGGGGCTTCCTACGAGCAGTACTTC. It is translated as CASSLLPGASYEQYF.

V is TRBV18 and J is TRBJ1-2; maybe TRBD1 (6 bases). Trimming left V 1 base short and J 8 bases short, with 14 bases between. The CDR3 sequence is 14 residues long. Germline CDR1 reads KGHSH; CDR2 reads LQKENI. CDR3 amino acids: CASSPQTGRGGYTF. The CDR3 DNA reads TGTGCCAGCTCACCACAGACAGGTCGTGGCGGCTACACCTTC.

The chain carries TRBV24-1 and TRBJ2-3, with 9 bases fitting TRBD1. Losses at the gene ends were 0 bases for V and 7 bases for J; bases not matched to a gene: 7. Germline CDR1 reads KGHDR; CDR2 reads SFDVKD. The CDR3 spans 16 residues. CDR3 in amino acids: CATSDLGTGGMNTQYF. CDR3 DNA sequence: TGTGCCACCAGTGATTTGGGAACAGGGGGCATGAATACGCAGTATTTT.

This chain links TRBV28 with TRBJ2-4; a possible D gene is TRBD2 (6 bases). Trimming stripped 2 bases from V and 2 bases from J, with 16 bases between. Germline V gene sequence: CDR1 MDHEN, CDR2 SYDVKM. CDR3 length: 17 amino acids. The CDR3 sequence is CASSLTGRGTTKNIQYF. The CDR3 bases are TGTGCCAGCAGTTTAACTGGGCGGGGTACTACCAAAAACATTCAGTACTTC.

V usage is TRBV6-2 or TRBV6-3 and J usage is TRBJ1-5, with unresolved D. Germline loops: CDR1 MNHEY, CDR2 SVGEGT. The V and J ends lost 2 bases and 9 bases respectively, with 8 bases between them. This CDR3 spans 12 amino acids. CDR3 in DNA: TGTGCCAGCAGTTACGCCTCAGGGCCCCAGCATTTT. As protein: CASSYASGPQHF.

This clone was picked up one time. CDR3 nucleotide sequence: TGTGCCAGCAGCTTAGAGACAGTTAGAGCTAACTATGGCTACACCTTC. Its protein is CASSLETVRANYGYTF. V gene TRBV5-4 combines with J gene TRBJ1-2; D possibly corresponds to TRBD1 (5 bases). This CDR3 is 16 amino acids long. Germline CDR1 and CDR2: SGHNT and YYREEE (reference sequence). V was clipped by 2 bases and J by 0 bases, with 14 bases between them.

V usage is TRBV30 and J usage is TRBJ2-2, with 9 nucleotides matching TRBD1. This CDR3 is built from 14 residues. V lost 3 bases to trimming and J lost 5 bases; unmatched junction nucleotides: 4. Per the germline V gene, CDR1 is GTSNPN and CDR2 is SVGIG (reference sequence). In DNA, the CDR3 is TGTGCCTGGAGAAGACAGGGGGGGACCGGGGAGCTGTTTTTT. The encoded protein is CAWRRQGGTGELFF.

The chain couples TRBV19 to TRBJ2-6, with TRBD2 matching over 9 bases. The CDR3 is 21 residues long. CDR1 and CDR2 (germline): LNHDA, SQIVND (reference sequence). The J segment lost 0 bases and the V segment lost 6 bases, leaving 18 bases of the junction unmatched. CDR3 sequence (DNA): TGTGCCAGTAGCTCGGGACTAGCCAAAACCGTAATCATCTCTGGGGCCAACGTCCTGACTTTC. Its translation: CASSSGLAKTVIISGANVLTF.

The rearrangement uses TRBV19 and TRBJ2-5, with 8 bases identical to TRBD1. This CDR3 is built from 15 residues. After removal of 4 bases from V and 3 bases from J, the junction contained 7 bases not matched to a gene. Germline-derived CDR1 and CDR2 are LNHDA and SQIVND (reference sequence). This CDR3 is CASSNHPGGEETQYF. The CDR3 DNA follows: TGTGCCAGTAGTAACCATCCAGGGGGCGAAGAGACCCAGTACTTC.

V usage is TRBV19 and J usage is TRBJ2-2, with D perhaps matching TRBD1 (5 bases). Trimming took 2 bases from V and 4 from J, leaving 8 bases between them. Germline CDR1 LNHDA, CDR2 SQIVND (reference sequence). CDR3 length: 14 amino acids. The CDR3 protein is CASSIRGPTGELFF. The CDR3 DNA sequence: TGTGCCAGTAGTATAAGGGGTCCCACCGGGGAGCTGTTTTTT.